This TCR beta chain was documented in a study of T cell repertoires in cytomegalovirus infection (dated by TCRdb to between 2018 and 2021). For context, the study as a whole: Donor HLA type was relevant to the analysis, because carriage of CMV infection together with the matching HLA type was indicated by public TCR beta signatures.

This clonotype was detected many times. The clone's antigen remains unknown. The sample holds no much larger clone one base away, and base qualities are not on file. TCRdb names Illumina HiSeq 1500 as the instrument used. The public sequencing data were trimmed at Q25 with fastp and processed into clonotypes with MiXCR by TCRdb, which kept only in-frame beta chains. Rows with a matching CDR3 protein are joined into one entry that keeps the most common DNA and genes. Within this sample are about 460,000 distinct CDR3 sequences, with approximately 10% of them counted one time only. The ten largest make up more than 8.5% of the sample. The germline V gene sets CDR1 to SGHTA and CDR2 to FQGNSA. V sheds 1 base and J sheds 5 bases, leaving 3 bases between their ends. The CDR3 goes from the cysteine to the phenylalanine over 12 residues. The retained sequence is limited to the CDR3, 36 bases, with the frame set at the first base.

Study-wide conclusions, independent of this receptor: In both this cohort and an independent cohort of over 350 donors, the cumulative frequency of public TCR beta family members distinguished carriers of CMV infection plus the relevant HLA type. The ex vivo response was dominated by HLA-C-restricted CMV-specific TCR beta clonotypes, and the single most frequent clonotype in two of eight donors was supplied by these HLA-C-restricted clonotypes.

The sequenced sample consisted of PBMCs. The sequence derives from a human donor in good health (CMV status not recorded). Some clones in this sample may be carry-over from other donors' samples. The rearrangement combines TRBV7-2 with TRBJ2-1, with the D gene call left open. CDR3 reads: CASSLDHNEQFF. The base sequence is TGTGCCAGCAGCTTAGATCACAATGAGCAGTTCTTC.